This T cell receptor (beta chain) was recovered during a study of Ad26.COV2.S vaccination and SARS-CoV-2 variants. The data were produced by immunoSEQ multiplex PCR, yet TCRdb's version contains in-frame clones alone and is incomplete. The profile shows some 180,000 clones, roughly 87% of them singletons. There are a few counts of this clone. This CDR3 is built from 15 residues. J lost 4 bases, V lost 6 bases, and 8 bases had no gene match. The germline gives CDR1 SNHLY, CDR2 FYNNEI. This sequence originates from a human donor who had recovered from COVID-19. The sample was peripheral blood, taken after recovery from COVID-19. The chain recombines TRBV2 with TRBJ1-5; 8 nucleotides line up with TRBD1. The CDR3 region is CASRGWTGPNQPQHF. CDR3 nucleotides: TGTGCCAGCAGGGGTTGGACAGGGCCGAATCAGCCCCAGCATTTT. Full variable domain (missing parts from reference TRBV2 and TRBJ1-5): EPEVTQTPSHQVTQMGQEVILRCVPISNHLYFYWYRQILGQKVEFLVSFYNNEISEKSEIFDDQFSVERPDGSNFTLKIRSTKLEDSAMYFCASRGWTGPNQPQHFGDGTRLSIL.